This T cell receptor beta chain was recovered during a study of tumor-infiltrating lymphocytes in primary liver carcinoma. Germline V gene data show CDR1 as SQVTM and CDR2 as ANQGSEA. Trimming pared 3 bases from V and 2 bases from J, leaving 9 bases between. The CDR3 runs to 13 residues. The researchers produced TCR beta cDNA from around 500 ng total RNA with a constant-region primer. Employing slightly modified ARM-PCR, three nested multiplex PCR rounds were run, and these gave rise to the TCR beta libraries. Rounds one and two of PCR, each of about 10 cycles, were primed with TRBV1-TRBV30 forward primers and a C-beta reverse primer. TCRdb reprocessed the multiplex PCR reads via MiXCR and lists one record per CDR3 protein. The repertoire holds around 210,000 distinct CDR3 sequences, with approximately 64% as singletons. Unsorted whole blood yielded the blood RNA, and germline DNA was also extracted.

This clonotype was detected many times. This sequence was found in a woman aged 60-75 years with primary liver carcinoma and hepatitis B virus infection. The sample was peripheral blood. The V call is TRBV29-1, the J call TRBJ2-3; perhaps D is TRBD1 or TRBD2 (5 bases each). The CDR3 protein is CSVDSGHTDTQYF. The CDR3 DNA reads TGCAGCGTTGACAGCGGACACACAGATACGCAGTATTTT.